These 2 T cell receptor beta chains originate from one sample sequenced in a study of T cell repertoires in cytomegalovirus infection. The antigens for these receptors are not known. Using its own MiXCR run on the reads, TCRdb lists one record per CDR3 protein. The data contain under 200,000 distinct CDR3 sequences, 20% to 25% of them singletons. Sequenced material: CD8+ T cells from cultured PBMCs, taken from culture after CMV antigen stimulation. Source of these receptors: a human donor in good health (CMV status not recorded). Some clones in this sample may be carry-over from other donors' samples.

The chain employs TRBV6-5 and TRBJ2-1; 11 bases align to TRBD2. Germline CDR1 is MNHEY and CDR2 is SVGAGI. The length of the CDR3 is 19 residues. V gave up 0 bases and J gave up 2 bases; unmatched junction bases: 9. This chain's CDR3 is CASSYSRASGGSTYNEQFF. CDR3 sequence (DNA): TGTGCCAGCAGTTACTCGAGGGCTAGCGGGGGGAGTACCTACAATGAGCAGTTCTTC.

This chain joins TRBV28 and TRBJ2-3; D is ambiguous. The germline V gene has CDR1 MDHEN and CDR2 SYDVKM. The CDR3 is 13 amino acids. Trimming removed 1 base from V and 4 bases from J, with 6 bases in between. In nucleotides, the CDR3 is TGTGCCAGCAGTTTATTTCGGGCAGATACGCAGTATTTT. Protein product: CASSLFRADTQYF.